This T cell receptor (beta chain) is from a study of blood T cell repertoires in COVID-19. Study-wide background: The analysed material was cDNA or gDNA that came from T cells, B-cell-depleted T cells, or PBMCs.

The CDR3 is 14 amino acids. Losses at the gene ends were 3 bases for V and 5 bases for J; bases not matched to a gene: 6. Only in-frame clones appear in the TCRdb table, and some are missing; sequencing was by immunoSEQ multiplex PCR. The data contain more than 250,000 clones, 70% to 90% of them singletons. The material sequenced was peripheral blood. V usage is TRBV23-1 and J usage is TRBJ1-1; 7 bases align to TRBD1. TRBV23-1 is recorded as an ORF, its role being uncertain. The clonotype was recovered from a man younger than 35 who had recovered from COVID-19. CDR3 loop: CASSQTGTTTEAFF. The CDR3 DNA is TGCGCCAGCAGTCAGACAGGGACAACAACTGAAGCTTTCTTT.